The rows below give T cell receptor beta chains drawn from one sample of a study of CD8 T cells in ankylosing spondylitis. A single record per CDR3 protein comes from TCRdb applying MiXCR to the 5' RACE reads. The profile shows over 450,000 distinct CDR3 sequences, approximately 11% of them singletons. Sequenced material: blood, either unsorted or a sorted T cell fraction (not recorded which). These receptors were obtained from a male donor with ankylosing spondylitis. The CDR3 runs from the conserved cysteine through the conserved F or W. The D gene is left open where the match is weak. Clone sizes are given selectively: once, few, many, or a class where the clone is expanded.

>TRBJ2-1|TRBV7-2|.|.
TGTGCCAGCAGCTTGGGGGTCGATGTGGGGCAGTTCTTC
CASSLGVDVGQFF
>TRBJ1-2|TRBV20-1|.|.
TGCAGTGCTAGACCGATAAGCCTCCAACCCGATCCCTTACATGGCTACACCTTC
CSARPISLQPDPLHGYTF
>TRBJ2-5|TRBV5-6|.|.
TGTGCCAGCAGCTTGGTGCAGAACCAAGAGACCCAGTACTTC
CASSLVQNQETQYF
>TRBJ1-4|TRBV7-9|.|many
TGTGCCAGCAGCCTTCCTACTGCAACTAATGAAAAACTGTTTTTT
CASSLPTATNEKLFF
>TRBJ2-1|TRBV30|.|.
TGTGCCTGGAGTTTAGGGGGACCTGAGCAGTTCTTC
CAWSLGGPEQFF
>TRBJ2-1|TRBV14|.|.
TGTGCCAGCAGTGAAAGCGGACGGGACTTAGCTTTGGGGCAGTTCTTC
CASSESGRDLALGQFF
>TRBJ2-2|TRBV28|.|.
TGTGCCAGCACTATTTTAATAGGGGGCACCGGGGAGCTGTTTTTT
CASTILIGGTGELFF
>TRBJ2-1|TRBV15|TRBD1|few
TGTGCCACCAGCAGACGGCAGGGGGAATACAATGAGCAGTTCTTC
CATSRRQGEYNEQFF
>TRBJ2-6|TRBV20-1|.|few
TGCAGTTTCCGGAGTAGCGGACGCTCTGGGGCCAACGTCCTGACTTTC
CSFRSSGRSGANVLTF
>TRBJ2-5|TRBV3-1|.|few
TGTGCCAGCAGCCAAGAATACGGGCGGGAGACCCAGTACTTC
CASSQEYGRETQYF
>TRBJ2-3|TRBV5-1|.|few
TGCGCCAGCAGCTCAGGGGACGGCACAGATACGCAGTATTTT
CASSSGDGTDTQYF
>TRBJ2-1|TRBV7-8|TRBD2|few
TGTGCCAGCAGAATCGGGACTAGCGGGAGTTGGGAGCAGTTCTTC
CASRIGTSGSWEQFF
>TRBJ1-1|TRBV7-2|.|few
TGTGCCAGCAGCTCCCCTTCCCGGTGGGCTGAAGCTTTCTTT
CASSSPSRWAEAFF
>TRBJ2-7|TRBV7-6|TRBD1|.
TGTGCCAGCAGTCAGGACAGGGCCAGCTCCTACGAGCAGTACTTC
CASSQDRASSYEQYF
>TRBJ2-7|TRBV5-1|.|few
TGCGCCAGCAGGGGGGAACGTGGGGATCATTACGAGCAGTACTTC
CASRGERGDHYEQYF
>TRBJ2-1|TRBV4-1|.|few
TGCGCCAGCAGCCAAGTAAGTCAGGTGGACAATGAGCAGTTCTTC
CASSQVSQVDNEQFF
>TRBJ2-1|TRBV15|TRBD1|.
TGTGCCACCAGCGGCGACAGGGGTGGTGAGCAGTTCTTC
CATSGDRGGEQFF
>TRBJ2-5|TRBV28|TRBD2|.
TGTGCCAGCAGCCAGGGACTAGGCCCAGAGACCCAGTACTTC
CASSQGLGPETQYF
>TRBJ1-4|TRBV5-1|TRBD1|.
TGCGCCAGCAGCTTGGACAGGGGGCTGGAGGAAAAACTGTTTTTT
CASSLDRGLEEKLFF
>TRBJ2-5|TRBV25-1|.|few
TGTGCCAGCAGTGAAGCTGAGACCCAGTACTTC
CASSEAETQYF
>TRBJ1-5|TRBV6-2/TRBV6-3|.|few
TGTGCCAGCAGTTATGAGCAGGACGGACAAATTGAGCCCCAGCATTTT
CASSYEQDGQIEPQHF
>TRBJ1-2|TRBV5-1|TRBD1|.
TGCGCCAGCAGCTCGCTTCCGGGACAGGACGACCTTATCAACTATGGCTACACCTTC
CASSSLPGQDDLINYGYTF
>TRBJ1-6|TRBV7-4|.|.
TGTGCCAGCAGCTTTTCAGGGAGAAATTCACCCCTCCACTTT
CASSFSGRNSPLHF
>TRBJ2-3|TRBV28|.|.
TGTGCCAGCCTCCTAGGCGGCACAGATACGCAGTATTTT
CASLLGGTDTQYF